A single sample gave rise to the 8 T cell receptor beta chains below, sequenced in a study of blood T cell repertoires in COVID-19. Sequencing was performed with immunoSEQ multiplex PCR; in TCRdb, only in-frame clones are kept and a portion is missing. The table includes about 92,000 clones, roughly 70% detected once. The sample consisted of peripheral blood. The receptors shown here come from a woman aged 55-69 years in a cohort sampled during active or convalescent COVID-19.

The chain links TRBV5-1 to TRBJ2-1; 7 bases map to TRBD1. Germline-derived CDR1 and CDR2 are SGHRS and YFSETQ. Trimming removed 0 bases from V and 0 bases from J; junction bases left unmatched: 0. The CDR3 extends over 15 amino acids. The CDR3 is CASSLGQGSYNEQFF. The DNA of the CDR3 is TGCGCCAGCAGCTTGGGACAGGGCTCCTACAATGAGCAGTTCTTC.

J is TRBJ2-3 and V is TRBV5-1; 8 bases align to TRBD2. This CDR3 has 16 amino acids. V lost 5 bases and J lost 0; bases outside the gene matches: 8. Germline CDR1 reads SGHRS; CDR2 reads YFSETQ. The CDR3 protein is CASRKTGGDSTDTQYF. The CDR3 bases are TGCGCCAGCAGAAAAACCGGGGGGGACAGCACAGATACGCAGTATTTT.

The rearrangement joins TRBV19 to TRBJ2-7; possible D gene TRBD2, 7 bases. The germline V gene encodes CDR1 LNHDA and CDR2 SQIVND (reference sequence). This CDR3 comprises 13 residues. V gave up 10 bases and J gave up 3 bases, with 16 bases separating them. The CDR3, as DNA: TGTGCCACCGGAGAGAGGGGGGGCTACGAGCAGTACTTC. Its protein product is CATGERGGYEQYF.

CDR3 in amino acids: CASSELTEHEKLFF. In nucleotides, the CDR3 is TGTGCCAGCAGTGAATTGACAGAACATGAAAAACTGTTTTTT. The chain joins TRBV2 to TRBJ1-4; perhaps TRBD1 as D (5 bases). Germline V gene sequence: CDR1 SNHLY, CDR2 FYNNEI. Trimming removed 2 bases at V and 6 bases at J, with 10 bases between. CDR3 length: 14 amino acids.

The CDR3 region has the DNA TGTGCCAGCAGTCCGGGACATTCCTACCTCTCTGGAAACACCATATATTTT. This codes for CASSPGHSYLSGNTIYF. The rearrangement joins TRBV28 to TRBJ1-3; maybe TRBD1 (6 bases). Germline lookup yields CDR1 MDHEN and CDR2 SYDVKM. The CDR3 loop spans 17 amino acids. V was clipped by 5 bases and J by 0 bases, with 17 bases between them.

In its sample, this clone is hyperexpanded. V and J are TRBV24-1 and TRBJ1-5; no clear D. Germline assignment: CDR1 KGHDR and CDR2 SFDVKD. V was clipped by 0 bases and J by 3 bases, with 5 bases between them. The length of the CDR3 is 14 residues. The DNA for the CDR3 is TGTGCCACCAGTGATTTGAGCGTCAATCAGCCCCAGCATTTT. This gives the protein CATSDLSVNQPQHF.

The chain recombines TRBV5-6 with TRBJ1-2, with 7 bases aligning to TRBD1. CDR1 SGHDT and CDR2 YYEEEE come from the germline V gene. The trim removed 0 bases at V and 0 bases at J, leaving 8 bases unmatched. The CDR3 length is 17 residues. CDR3 residues: CASSLGTGGLSNYGYTF. CDR3 coding DNA: TGTGCCAGCAGCTTGGGGACAGGCGGCCTTTCTAACTATGGCTACACCTTC.

The rearrangement uses TRBV5-1 and TRBJ2-4; no firm D call. The CDR3 totals 14 residues. Germline CDR1 and CDR2: SGHRS and YFSETQ. Deletions cut 0 bases from V and 3 bases from J, with 7 bases between. CDR3: CASSLDTNKNIQYF. DNA for the CDR3: TGCGCCAGCAGCTTGGACACGAACAAAAACATTCAGTACTTC.